A single sample gave rise to the 27 T cell receptor beta chains below, sequenced in a study of shared clonotypes between healthy human individuals. CD8 cells classed as naive were CD45RO-negative and positively selected for CCR7, excluding terminally differentiated effector memory CD45RA+ cells. Sequencing was performed with immunoSEQ multiplex PCR; in TCRdb, only in-frame clones are kept and a portion is missing. Of millions of clones in the sample, 85% to 95% were seen once. Sequencing input: naive CD8+ T cells from PBMCs. The receptors stem from a man aged 18 to 30 in good health. Some clones in this sample may be carry-over from other donors' samples.

The V and J genes are TRBV30 and TRBJ2-1, with a weak D call TRBD1 (6 bases). With 3 bases removed from V and 6 bases from J, the gap between germline ends came to 15 bases. Germline V gives CDR1 GTSNPN, CDR2 SVGIG (reference sequence). The CDR3 is 14 residues long. The CDR3 sequence: CAWRQGLGINEQFF. As DNA, the CDR3 is TGTGCCTGGAGACAGGGCCTGGGAATCAATGAGCAGTTCTTC.

The chain combines TRBV6-4 with TRBJ1-5; TRBD1 agrees at 7 bases. Germline CDR1 is MRHNA and CDR2 is SNTAGT. J lost 7 bases, V lost 0 bases, and 15 bases had no gene match. The CDR3 sequence is 18 residues long. CDR3 bases: TGTGCCAGCAGTGACTCGATCCCAGACAGGGTGGTTCGCCAGCCCCAGCATTTT. Encoded protein: CASSDSIPDRVVRQPQHF.

This chain links TRBV6-1 with TRBJ2-5; D not certain. This CDR3 contains 12 residues. The germline V gene has CDR1 MNHNS and CDR2 SASEGT. V was cut by 6 bases and J by 5 bases, with 10 bases left in between. CDR3 loop: CASRVPGETQYF. The CDR3 region has the DNA TGTGCCAGCAGGGTCCCCGGGGAGACCCAGTACTTC.

This sequence joins TRBV6-5 and TRBJ2-2, with D uncertain. Germline V lookup: CDR1 MNHEY, CDR2 SVGAGI. V was clipped by 6 bases and J by 6 bases, with 14 bases between them. The CDR3 contains 14 residues. CDR3 bases: TGTGCCAGCAGCCCTGGTCGGTTCGCCGGGGAGCTGTTTTTT. Protein: CASSPGRFAGELFF.

The rearrangement joins TRBV28 to TRBJ2-7; the match to TRBD1 covers 9 bases. This CDR3 has 15 residues. V lost 8 bases to trimming and J lost 2 bases; unmatched junction nucleotides: 10. CDR1 is MDHEN, CDR2 SYDVKM, per germline. This chain's CDR3 is CASREDRGLPYEQYF. CDR3 coding DNA: TGTGCCAGCCGTGAGGACAGGGGTCTTCCCTACGAGCAGTACTTC. Filled out from reference TRBV28 and TRBJ2-7, the complete variable domain reads DVKVTQSSRYLVKRTGEKVFLECVQDMDHENMFWYRQDPGLGLRLIYFSYDVKMKEKGDIPEGYSVSREKKERFSLILESASTNQTSMYLCASREDRGLPYEQYFGPGTRLTVT.

The chain is built from TRBV27 and TRBJ2-5; TRBD1 is a possible D gene (6 bases). V lost 1 base and J 5 bases, leaving 17 bases between the germline ends. The CDR3 totals 16 residues. Germline V gene sequence: CDR1 MNHEY, CDR2 SMNVEV (reference sequence). The CDR3 nucleotides read TGTGCCAGCAGTTTATACTCCAGGGGAGTAATGGAGACCCAGTACTTC. Residues: CASSLYSRGVMETQYF.

V and J are TRBV19 and TRBJ2-7; D remains ambiguous. CDR1 LNHDA and CDR2 SQIVND come from the germline V gene (reference sequence). V lost 3 bases, J lost 2 bases, and 8 bases lay in between. This CDR3 contains 13 residues. The CDR3 loop is CASSMNGPYEQYF. The CDR3 nucleotides are TGTGCCAGTAGTATGAACGGGCCCTACGAGCAGTACTTC. The full variable domain, completed using reference TRBV19 and TRBJ2-7, is DGGITQSPKYLFRKEGQNVTLSCEQNLNHDAMYWYRQDPGQGLRLIYYSQIVNDFQKGDIAEGYSVSREKKESFPLTVTSAQKNPTAFYLCASSMNGPYEQYFGPGTRLTVT.

The chain has TRBV7-3 and TRBJ2-3; either TRBD1 or TRBD2 may supply D (5 bases each). V was trimmed by 2 bases and J by 4 bases, leaving 19 bases between them. The germline CDR1 and CDR2 sequences are SGHTA and FQGTGA. The CDR3 loop spans 17 amino acids. The CDR3 loop is CASSLGSGPPWADTQYF. Here the CDR3 DNA reads TGTGCCAGCAGCTTAGGGTCGGGGCCACCTTGGGCAGATACGCAGTATTTT.

The V call is TRBV5-1, the J call TRBJ1-2; TRBD1 matches 8 bases. The CDR3 contains 15 residues. J lost 0 bases, V lost 2 bases, and 3 bases had no gene match. Germline loops: CDR1 SGHRS, CDR2 YFSETQ. The CDR3 sequence is CASSFGQGSNYGYTF. For the CDR3, the DNA is TGCGCCAGCAGCTTTGGACAGGGTTCTAACTATGGCTACACCTTC.

This rearrangement joins TRBV6-1 to TRBJ1-1; tentative D call: TRBD1 (5 bases). Germline CDR1 is MNHNS and CDR2 is SASEGT. Trimming took off 7 bases at V and 3 bases at J, with 15 bases between the two ends. The CDR3 is made up of 14 amino acids. In DNA form, the CDR3 reads TGTGCCAGCACACCGGGGGGGAGGCACACTGAAGCTTTCTTT. Protein: CASTPGGRHTEAFF.

The rearrangement joins TRBV19 to TRBJ1-2; no clear D. Germline CDR1 and CDR2: LNHDA and SQIVND (reference sequence). This CDR3 has 16 amino acids. V shed 2 bases and J shed 6 bases, with 19 bases lying between them. The CDR3 bases are TGTGCCAGTAGTATAACCGCGGGAGTCGGTAGCGATGGCTACACCTTC. Translation: CASSITAGVGSDGYTF.

The CDR3 DNA reads TGTGCCACCAGCAGAGAAGGCCGAGGCGTTGAAAAACTGTTTTTT. Translated, it gives CATSREGRGVEKLFF. This chain connects TRBV15 to TRBJ1-4; no definite D call. V gave up 0 bases and J gave up 7 bases, with 12 bases separating them. This CDR3 has 15 residues. Germline V gene sequence: CDR1 LNHNV, CDR2 YYDKDF (reference sequence). Full variable domain (remainder filled in from reference TRBV15 and TRBJ1-4): DAMVIQNPRYQVTQFGKPVTLSCSQTLNHNVMYWYQQKSSQAPKLLFHYYDKDFNNEADTPDNFQSRRPNTSFCFLDIRSPGLGDTAMYLCATSREGRGVEKLFFGSGTQLSVL.

This sequence joins TRBV7-8 and TRBJ1-1; tentatively, D is TRBD1 (5 bases). The V gene lost 7 bases and the J gene lost 3 bases, with 21 bases spanning the gap. This CDR3 has 16 residues. CDR1 is SGHVS and CDR2 is FQNEAQ in the germline V gene. In DNA, the CDR3 is TGTGCCAGCACCCCCTCCGGGGACCCGTTGGACACTGAAGCTTTCTTT. This encodes CASTPSGDPLDTEAFF.

This chain links TRBV6-1 with TRBJ1-2; D is uncertain. The CDR3 covers 11 residues. Trimming shortened V by 6 bases and J by 4 bases, and 6 bases separated the two germline ends. Germline CDR1 is MNHNS and CDR2 is SASEGT. The CDR3 reads CASSETYGYTF. CDR3 sequence (DNA): TGTGCCAGCAGCGAGACCTATGGCTACACCTTC.

The chain links TRBV9 to TRBJ2-1; D is perhaps TRBD2 (5 bases). The CDR3 totals 13 residues. The germline V gene encodes CDR1 SGDLS and CDR2 YYNGEE. The V and J ends lost 2 bases and 7 bases respectively, with 10 bases between them. In DNA, the CDR3 is TGTGCCAGCAGCGTCGGTAGCGAGAATGAGCAGTTCTTC. Its protein product is CASSVGSENEQFF.

In DNA, the CDR3 is TGCGCCAGCAGCCAAGAGCAGGACTACTACGAGCAGTACTTC. This sequence encodes CASSQEQDYYEQYF. The rearrangement uses TRBV4-1 and TRBJ2-7, with D perhaps TRBD2 (6 bases). Germline CDR1 reads MGHRA; CDR2 reads YSYEKL. The CDR3 contains 14 residues. V was cut by 0 bases and J by 3 bases, with 9 bases left in between.

The V gene is TRBV4-1, the J gene TRBJ1-1, with 11 bases that match TRBD1. J was trimmed by 2 bases and V by 0 bases; bases with no gene match: 11. Germline CDR1 is MGHRA and CDR2 is YSYEKL. The CDR3 spans 19 residues. The DNA for the CDR3 is TGCGCCAGCAGCCAAGATATCCGGACAGGGGGCGACCGAAACACTGAAGCTTTCTTT. It yields the protein CASSQDIRTGGDRNTEAFF.

The chain employs TRBV5-6 and TRBJ2-6; D unresolved. V was clipped by 6 bases and J by 2 bases, with 15 bases between them. Germline CDR1 reads SGHDT; CDR2 reads YYEEEE. The CDR3 has 16 amino acids. As DNA, the CDR3 is TGTGCCAGCACCCCCGCCGGCGAGCCTGGGGCCAACGTCCTGACTTTC. Translating it yields CASTPAGEPGANVLTF.

The chain links TRBV10-2 to TRBJ2-2, with 11 positions matching TRBD2. This CDR3 is built from 16 residues. Germline CDR1 and CDR2: WSHSY and SAAADI. The V and J ends lost 6 bases and 3 bases, in that order; junction bases with no gene match: 6. CDR3 loop: CASRTSGTPYTGELFF. The DNA for the CDR3 is TGCGCCAGCAGGACTAGCGGGACCCCCTACACCGGGGAGCTGTTTTTT.

This clone has a handful of counts. Other nucleotide sequences in the sample specify the same CDR3. The chain recombines TRBV4-1 with TRBJ1-5, with D unresolved. The CDR3 is made up of 13 amino acids. The germline CDR1 and CDR2 sequences are MGHRA and YSYEKL. Trimming took 0 bases from V and 5 from J, leaving 5 bases between them. CDR3 coding DNA: TGCGCCAGCAGCCAAGATCGATATCAGCCCCAGCATTTT. It yields the protein CASSQDRYQPQHF.

The chain uses TRBV11-2 and TRBJ1-5; 7 bases agree with TRBD1. After removal of 4 bases from V and 2 bases from J, the junction contained 17 bases not matched to a gene. The CDR3 has 19 residues. Germline V CDR1 and CDR2: SGHAT, FQNNGV. The CDR3 region is CASSSPRDSVEWGNQPQHF. CDR3 bases: TGTGCCAGCAGCTCGCCCCGGGACAGCGTAGAATGGGGCAATCAGCCCCAGCATTTT.

V and J are TRBV4-1 and TRBJ2-2; possible D gene TRBD2, 6 bases. CDR3 length: 20 residues. V shed 1 base and J shed 4 bases, with 25 bases lying between them. Germline V gene data show CDR1 as MGHRA and CDR2 as YSYEKL. For the CDR3, the DNA is TGCGCCAGCAGCCAAGTGAGGTTTGCGACTGGCGGGATCCCCACCGGGGAGCTGTTTTTT. This codes for CASSQVRFATGGIPTGELFF.

The chain recombines TRBV7-9 with TRBJ1-1; a weak D match, TRBD1 (6 bases). Germline V gene data show CDR1 as SEHNR and CDR2 as FQNEAQ (reference sequence). This CDR3 contains 13 residues. V was shortened by 5 bases and J by 5 bases, with 12 bases between the two germline ends. Here the CDR3 DNA reads TGTGCCAGCAGCACAGGGAAGGGAACTGAAGCTTTCTTT. Translated: CASSTGKGTEAFF.

This chain links TRBV6-6 with TRBJ2-7; TRBD1 or TRBD2 may be the D gene (6 bases each). CDR1 and CDR2 (germline): MNHNY, SVGAGI (reference sequence). Deletions cut 6 bases from V and 3 bases from J, with 15 bases between. This CDR3 contains 14 residues. The DNA for the CDR3 is TGTGCCAGCAGCCGCGGGACACCTAGCTACGAGCAGTACTTC. Amino acids: CASSRGTPSYEQYF.

About this clone: This CDR3 is also generated by other DNA sequences in the sample. V and J are TRBV11-2 and TRBJ2-7; D is possibly TRBD1 (5 bases). Germline-derived CDR1 and CDR2 are SGHAT and FQNNGV. This CDR3 has 14 residues. Trimming took off 1 base at V and 5 bases at J, with 12 bases between the two ends. DNA of the CDR3: TGTGCCAGCAGCTTAGGTTCCAGGGCCCACGAGCAGTACTTC. Translated: CASSLGSRAHEQYF.

The chain uses TRBV5-4 and TRBJ2-4; a possible D gene is TRBD1 (5 bases). The CDR3 totals 14 residues. Germline lookup yields CDR1 SGHNT and CDR2 YYREEE (reference sequence). V dropped 3 bases and J dropped 0 bases, with 7 bases sitting between them. Here the CDR3 reads CASSSQEAKNIQYF. CDR3 DNA sequence: TGTGCCAGCAGCTCACAGGAAGCCAAAAACATTCAGTACTTC. Combining the CDR3 with reference TRBV5-4 and TRBJ2-4 gives the whole variable domain ETGVTQSPTHLIKTRGQQVTLRCSSQSGHNTVSWYQQALGQGPQFIFQYYREEENGRGNFPPRFSGLQFPNYSSELNVNALELDDSALYLCASSSQEAKNIQYFGAGTRLSVL.

As concerns this clone: Other DNA sequences from this sample encode an identical CDR3 as well. V and J are TRBV7-8 and TRBJ2-7; weak D call: TRBD1 (5 bases). V was pared by 2 bases and J by 4 bases, with 27 bases between. CDR1 and CDR2 (germline): SGHVS, FQNEAQ. The CDR3 sequence is 19 residues long. CDR3 DNA: TGTGCCAGCAGCTTAAGAAACGCAGGGCCGGCGACAGTAGGGTACGAGCAGTACTTC. Its translation: CASSLRNAGPATVGYEQYF.